This TCR beta chain stems from a study of blood T cells in healthy people across ages. The CDR3 runs 16 residues. The junction had 2 bases not matched to a gene; V was cut back by 1 base and J by 1 base. Germline assignment: CDR1 DFQATT and CDR2 SNEGSKA (reference sequence). Sample-barcoded 5' priming and a J-beta primer mix drove a second PCR of about 6 to 11 cycles. The authors tagged each cDNA molecule using a template-switch adaptor with 12 random nucleotides. TCRdb reprocessed the 5' RACE reads via MiXCR and lists one record per CDR3 protein. The sample lists 1.5 million to 2 million distinct CDR3 sequences; under 30% were seen once.

This chain joins TRBV20-1 and TRBJ2-7; 15 positions agree with TRBD2. Input material: blood. This clonotype originated in a woman in her 30s in good health. CDR3 loop: CSARGGLAGGSYEQYF. The CDR3 nucleotides read TGCAGTGCTAGAGGGGGACTAGCGGGGGGTTCCTACGAGCAGTACTTC.